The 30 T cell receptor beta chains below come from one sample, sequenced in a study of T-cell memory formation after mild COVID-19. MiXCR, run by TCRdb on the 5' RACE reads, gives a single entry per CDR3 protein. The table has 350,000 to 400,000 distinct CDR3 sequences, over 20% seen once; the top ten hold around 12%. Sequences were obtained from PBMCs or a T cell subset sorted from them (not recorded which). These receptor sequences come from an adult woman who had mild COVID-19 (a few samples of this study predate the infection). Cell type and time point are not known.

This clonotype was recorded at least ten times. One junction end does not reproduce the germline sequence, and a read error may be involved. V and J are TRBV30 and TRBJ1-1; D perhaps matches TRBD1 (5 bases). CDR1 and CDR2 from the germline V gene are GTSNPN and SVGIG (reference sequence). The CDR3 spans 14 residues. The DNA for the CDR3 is TGTGCCCGGAGGGATTATGGGGCGGGCACTGAAGCTTTCTTT. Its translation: CARRDYGAGTEAFF.

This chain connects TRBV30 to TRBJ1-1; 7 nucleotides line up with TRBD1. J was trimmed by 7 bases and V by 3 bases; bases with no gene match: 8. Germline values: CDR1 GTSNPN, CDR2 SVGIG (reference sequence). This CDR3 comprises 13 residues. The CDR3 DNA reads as TGTGCCTGGAGGGTAAGGGGGCGGATTGAAGCTTTCTTT. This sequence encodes CAWRVRGRIEAFF.

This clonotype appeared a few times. DNA of the CDR3: TGCGCCAGCAGGGCCAGCTATACAGCTAACTATGGCTACACCTTC. It encodes CASRASYTANYGYTF. V usage is TRBV5-1 and J usage is TRBJ1-2, with unresolved D. The V and J ends lost 5 bases and 0 bases respectively, with 14 bases between them. Germline CDR1 and CDR2: SGHRS and YFSETQ. The length of the CDR3 is 15 residues.

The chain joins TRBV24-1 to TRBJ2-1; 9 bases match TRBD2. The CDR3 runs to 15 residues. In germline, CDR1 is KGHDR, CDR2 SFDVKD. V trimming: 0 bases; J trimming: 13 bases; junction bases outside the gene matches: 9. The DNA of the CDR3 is TGTGCCACCAGTGATTTGGCGACCGCGGGAGGGCGTCAGTTCTTC. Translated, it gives CATSDLATAGGRQFF.

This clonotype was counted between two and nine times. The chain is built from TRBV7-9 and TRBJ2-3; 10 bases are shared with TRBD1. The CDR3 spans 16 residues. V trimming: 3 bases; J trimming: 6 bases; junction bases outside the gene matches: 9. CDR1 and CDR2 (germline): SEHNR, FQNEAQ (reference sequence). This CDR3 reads CASSFNPGQGRDTQYF. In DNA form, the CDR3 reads TGTGCCAGCAGCTTCAACCCGGGACAGGGGCGCGATACGCAGTATTTT.

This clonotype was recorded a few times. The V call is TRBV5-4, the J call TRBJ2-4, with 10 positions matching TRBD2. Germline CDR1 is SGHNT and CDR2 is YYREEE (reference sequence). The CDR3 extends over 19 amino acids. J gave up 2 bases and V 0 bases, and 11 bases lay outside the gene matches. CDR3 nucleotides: TGTGCCAGCAGCTTGGCGATTATCTGGACTAGCGGATCCAAAAACATTCAGTACTTC. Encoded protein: CASSLAIIWTSGSKNIQYF.

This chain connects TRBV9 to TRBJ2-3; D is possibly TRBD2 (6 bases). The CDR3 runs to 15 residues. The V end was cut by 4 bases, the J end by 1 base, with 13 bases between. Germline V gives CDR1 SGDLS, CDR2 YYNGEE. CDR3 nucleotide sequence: TGTGCCAGCAGCTCACTTAGCGGTGGCACAGATACGCAGTATTTT. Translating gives CASSSLSGGTDTQYF.

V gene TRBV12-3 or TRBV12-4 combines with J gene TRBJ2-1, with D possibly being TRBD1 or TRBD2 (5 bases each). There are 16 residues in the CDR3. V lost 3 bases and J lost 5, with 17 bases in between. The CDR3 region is CASSFAVLGEHNEQFF. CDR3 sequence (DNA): TGTGCCAGCAGTTTTGCGGTGTTGGGGGAGCACAATGAGCAGTTCTTC.

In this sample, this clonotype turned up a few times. The CDR3 protein is CASRERTWTMNTEAFF. CDR3 DNA sequence: TGTGCCAGCAGGGAAAGGACATGGACCATGAACACTGAAGCTTTCTTT. This chain links TRBV12-3 or TRBV12-4 with TRBJ1-1; D may be TRBD1 (5 bases). V dropped 6 bases and J dropped 0 bases, with 17 bases sitting between them. CDR3 length: 16 residues.

The CDR3 DNA sequence: TGCGCCAGCAGCCCGGGACAGGGGTACTATGGCTACACCTTC. Its protein is CASSPGQGYYGYTF. The chain uses TRBV4-1 and TRBJ1-2, with 10 bases aligning to TRBD1. Losses at the gene ends were 4 bases for V and 3 bases for J; bases not matched to a gene: 2. Germline V gene sequence: CDR1 MGHRA, CDR2 YSYEKL. The CDR3 runs to 14 residues.

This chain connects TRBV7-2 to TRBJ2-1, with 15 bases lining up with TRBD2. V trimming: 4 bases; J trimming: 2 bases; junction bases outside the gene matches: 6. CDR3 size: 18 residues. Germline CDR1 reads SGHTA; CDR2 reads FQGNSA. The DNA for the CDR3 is TGTGCCAGCAGCTCATGGACTAGCGGGAGGGCTACCTACAATGAGCAGTTCTTC. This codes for CASSSWTSGRATYNEQFF.

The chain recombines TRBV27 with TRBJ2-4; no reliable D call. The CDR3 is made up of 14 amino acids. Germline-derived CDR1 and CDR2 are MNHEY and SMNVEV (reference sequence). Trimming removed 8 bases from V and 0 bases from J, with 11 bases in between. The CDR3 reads CASHSLLAKNIQYF. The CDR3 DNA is TGTGCCAGCCATAGTCTTCTAGCCAAAAACATTCAGTACTTC.

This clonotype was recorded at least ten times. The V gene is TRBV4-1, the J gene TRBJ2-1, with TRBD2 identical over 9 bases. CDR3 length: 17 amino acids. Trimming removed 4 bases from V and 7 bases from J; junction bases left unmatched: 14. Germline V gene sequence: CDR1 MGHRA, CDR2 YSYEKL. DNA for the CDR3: TGCGCCAGCAGCCCTCGACTATCAAGCGGGGGGTCAAATGAGCAGTTCTTC. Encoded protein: CASSPRLSSGGSNEQFF.

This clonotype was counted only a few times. CDR3 residues: CASSQGTSSPLHF. The CDR3 DNA sequence: TGTGCCAGCAGTCAGGGGACATCATCACCCCTCCACTTT. This chain connects TRBV6-2 or TRBV6-3 to TRBJ1-6, with D maybe TRBD1 (6 bases). Germline V CDR1 and CDR2: MNHEY, SVGEGT. The V gene lost 5 bases and the J gene lost 10 bases, with 12 bases spanning the gap. The CDR3 is 13 residues long.

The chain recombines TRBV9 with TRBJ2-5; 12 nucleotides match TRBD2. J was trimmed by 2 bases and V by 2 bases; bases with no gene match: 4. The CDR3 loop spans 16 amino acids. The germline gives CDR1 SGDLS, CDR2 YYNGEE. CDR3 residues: CASSVTTSGSQETQYF. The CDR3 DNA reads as TGTGCCAGCAGCGTCACGACTAGCGGGAGTCAAGAGACCCAGTACTTC.

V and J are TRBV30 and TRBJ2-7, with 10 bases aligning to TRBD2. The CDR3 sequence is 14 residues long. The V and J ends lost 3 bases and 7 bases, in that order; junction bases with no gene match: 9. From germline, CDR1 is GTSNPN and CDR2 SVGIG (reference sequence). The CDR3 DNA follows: TGTGCCTGGAGCCAGCGGGAGGGAGGAGAAGAGCAGTACTTC. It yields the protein CAWSQREGGEEQYF.

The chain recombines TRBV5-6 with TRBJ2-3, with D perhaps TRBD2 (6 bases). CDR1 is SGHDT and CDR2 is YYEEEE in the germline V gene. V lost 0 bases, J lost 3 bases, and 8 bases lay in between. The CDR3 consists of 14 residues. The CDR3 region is CASSLEEGTDTQYF. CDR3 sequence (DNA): TGTGCCAGCAGCTTGGAGGAGGGGACAGATACGCAGTATTTT.

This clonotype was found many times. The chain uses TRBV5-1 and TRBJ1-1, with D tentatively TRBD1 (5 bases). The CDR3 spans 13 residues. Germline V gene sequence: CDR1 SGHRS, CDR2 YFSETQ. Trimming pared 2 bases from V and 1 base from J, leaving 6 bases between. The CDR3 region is CASSFQGNTEAFF. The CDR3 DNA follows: TGCGCCAGCAGCTTTCAGGGGAACACTGAAGCTTTCTTT.

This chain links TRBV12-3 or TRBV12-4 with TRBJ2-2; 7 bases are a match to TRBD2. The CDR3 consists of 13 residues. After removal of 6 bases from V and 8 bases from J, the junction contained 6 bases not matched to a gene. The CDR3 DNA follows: TGTGCCAGCAGCCCTGGGGAGGGGGGGGAGCTGTTTTTT. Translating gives CASSPGEGGELFF.

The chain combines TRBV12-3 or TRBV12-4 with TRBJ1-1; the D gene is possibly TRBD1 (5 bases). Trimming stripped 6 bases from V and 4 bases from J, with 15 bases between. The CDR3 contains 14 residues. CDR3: CASSLHVGRTEAFF. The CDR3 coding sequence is TGTGCCAGCAGCCTCCACGTGGGGCGCACTGAAGCTTTCTTT.

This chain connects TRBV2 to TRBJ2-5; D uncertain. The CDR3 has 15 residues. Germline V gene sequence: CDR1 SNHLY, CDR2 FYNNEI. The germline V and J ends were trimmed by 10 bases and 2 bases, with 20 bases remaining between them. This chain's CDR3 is CATSLVLGLQETQYF. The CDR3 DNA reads TGTGCCACCTCACTGGTGCTAGGGCTGCAAGAGACCCAGTACTTC.

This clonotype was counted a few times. The CDR3 loop reads CASSSGGTGDQETQYF. In nucleotides, the CDR3 is TGTGCCAGCAGTTCCGGGGGGACAGGCGATCAAGAGACCCAGTACTTC. The gene calls are TRBV12-3 or TRBV12-4 and TRBJ2-5; D perhaps matches TRBD1 (8 bases). The CDR3 runs to 16 residues. V dropped 4 bases and J dropped 2 bases, with 17 bases sitting between them.

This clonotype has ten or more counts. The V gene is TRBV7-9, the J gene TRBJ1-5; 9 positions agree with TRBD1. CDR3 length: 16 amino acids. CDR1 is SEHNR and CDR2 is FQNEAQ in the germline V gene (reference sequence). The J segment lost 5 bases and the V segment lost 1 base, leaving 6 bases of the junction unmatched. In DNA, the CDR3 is TGTGCCAGCAGCTTAGAGGGGACAGGGAGGCATCAGCCCCAGCATTTT. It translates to CASSLEGTGRHQPQHF.

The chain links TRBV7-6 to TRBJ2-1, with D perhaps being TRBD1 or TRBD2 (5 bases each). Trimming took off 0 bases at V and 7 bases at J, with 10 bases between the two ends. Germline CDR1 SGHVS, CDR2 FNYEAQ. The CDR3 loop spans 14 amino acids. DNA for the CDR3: TGTGCCAGCAGCTTAGCGGGGGAGTCGAATGAGCAGTTCTTC. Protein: CASSLAGESNEQFF. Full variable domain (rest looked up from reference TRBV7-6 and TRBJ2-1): GAGVSQSPRYKVTKRGQDVALRCDPISGHVSLYWYRQALGQGPEFLTYFNYEAQQDKSGLPNDRFSAERPEGSISTLTIQRTEQRDSAMYRCASSLAGESNEQFFGPGTRLTVL.

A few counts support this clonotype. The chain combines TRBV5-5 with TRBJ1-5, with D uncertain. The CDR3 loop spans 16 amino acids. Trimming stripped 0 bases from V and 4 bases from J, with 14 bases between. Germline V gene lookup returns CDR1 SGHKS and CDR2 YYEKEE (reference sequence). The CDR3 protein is CASSLVSTLGNQPQHF. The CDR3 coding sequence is TGTGCCAGCAGCTTGGTTTCCACACTGGGAAATCAGCCCCAGCATTTT.

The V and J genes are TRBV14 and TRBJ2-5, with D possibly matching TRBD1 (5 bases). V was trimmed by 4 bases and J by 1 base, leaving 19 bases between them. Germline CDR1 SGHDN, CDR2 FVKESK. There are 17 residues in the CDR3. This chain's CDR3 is CASSRGPTDTFQETQYF. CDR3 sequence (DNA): TGTGCCAGCAGCCGAGGACCGACAGATACCTTCCAAGAGACCCAGTACTTC.

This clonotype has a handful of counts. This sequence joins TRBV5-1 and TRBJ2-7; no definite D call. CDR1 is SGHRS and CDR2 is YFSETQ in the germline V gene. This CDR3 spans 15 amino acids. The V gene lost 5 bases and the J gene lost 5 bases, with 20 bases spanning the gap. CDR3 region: CASRKQYGQTDEQYF. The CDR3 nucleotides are TGCGCCAGCAGGAAACAGTATGGGCAGACGGACGAGCAGTACTTC.

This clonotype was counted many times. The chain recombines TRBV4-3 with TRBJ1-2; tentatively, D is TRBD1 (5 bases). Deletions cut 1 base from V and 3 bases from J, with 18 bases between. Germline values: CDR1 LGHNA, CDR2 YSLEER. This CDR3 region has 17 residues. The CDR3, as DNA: TGCGCCAGCAGCCAAGTGACAAAGGGGCTGGGTGACTATGGCTACACCTTC. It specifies CASSQVTKGLGDYGYTF.

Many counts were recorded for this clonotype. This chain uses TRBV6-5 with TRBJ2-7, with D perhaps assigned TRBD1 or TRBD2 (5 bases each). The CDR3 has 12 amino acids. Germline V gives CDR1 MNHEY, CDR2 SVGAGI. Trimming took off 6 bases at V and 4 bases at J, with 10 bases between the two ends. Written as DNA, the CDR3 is TGTGCCAGCAGCTCCGGGGCTTACGAGCAGTACTTC. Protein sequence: CASSSGAYEQYF.

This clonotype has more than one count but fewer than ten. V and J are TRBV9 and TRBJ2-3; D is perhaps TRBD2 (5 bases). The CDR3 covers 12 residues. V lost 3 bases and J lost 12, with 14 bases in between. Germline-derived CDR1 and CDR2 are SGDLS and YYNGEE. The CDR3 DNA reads TGTGCCAGCAGCGGCGTAGATTCGGGACAGTATTTT. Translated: CASSGVDSGQYF.